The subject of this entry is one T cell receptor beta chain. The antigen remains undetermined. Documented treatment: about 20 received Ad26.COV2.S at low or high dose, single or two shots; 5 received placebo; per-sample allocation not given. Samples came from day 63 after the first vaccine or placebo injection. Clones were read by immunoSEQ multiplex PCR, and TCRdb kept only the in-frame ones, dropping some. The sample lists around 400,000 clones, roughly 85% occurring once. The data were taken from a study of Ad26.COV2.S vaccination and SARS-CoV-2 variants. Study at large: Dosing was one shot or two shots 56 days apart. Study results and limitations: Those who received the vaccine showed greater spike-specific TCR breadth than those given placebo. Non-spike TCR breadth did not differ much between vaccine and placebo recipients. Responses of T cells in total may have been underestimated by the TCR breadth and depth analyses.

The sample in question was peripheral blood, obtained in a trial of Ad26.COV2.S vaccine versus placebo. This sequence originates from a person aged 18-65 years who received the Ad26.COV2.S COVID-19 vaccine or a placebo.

CDR3 bases: TGTGCCAGCAGCCGGACGGGAAATTCACCCCTCCACTTT. This translates into CASSRTGNSPLHF. This chain uses TRBV12-3 or TRBV12-4 with TRBJ1-6; no clear D. Between the trimmed V and J ends, which lost 6 bases and 7 bases, there was a span of 10 bases. The length of the CDR3 is 13 residues.